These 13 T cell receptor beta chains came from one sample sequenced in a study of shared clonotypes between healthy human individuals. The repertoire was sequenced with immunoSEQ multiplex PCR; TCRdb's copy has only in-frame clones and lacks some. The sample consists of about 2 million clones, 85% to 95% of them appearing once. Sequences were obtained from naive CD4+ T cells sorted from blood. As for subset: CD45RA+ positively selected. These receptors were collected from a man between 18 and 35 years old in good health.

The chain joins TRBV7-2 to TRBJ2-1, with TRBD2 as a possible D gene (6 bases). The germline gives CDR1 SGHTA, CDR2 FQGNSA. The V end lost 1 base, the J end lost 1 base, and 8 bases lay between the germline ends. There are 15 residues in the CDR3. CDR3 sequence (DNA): TGTGCCAGCAGCTTAGGGGGACTTTCCTACAATGAGCAGTTCTTC. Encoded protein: CASSLGGLSYNEQFF.

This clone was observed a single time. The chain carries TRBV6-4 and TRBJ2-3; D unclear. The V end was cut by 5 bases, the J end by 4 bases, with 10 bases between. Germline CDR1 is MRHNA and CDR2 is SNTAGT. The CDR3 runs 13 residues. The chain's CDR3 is CASSSSGADTQYF. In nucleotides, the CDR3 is TGTGCCAGCAGTTCCTCTGGGGCAGATACGCAGTATTTT.

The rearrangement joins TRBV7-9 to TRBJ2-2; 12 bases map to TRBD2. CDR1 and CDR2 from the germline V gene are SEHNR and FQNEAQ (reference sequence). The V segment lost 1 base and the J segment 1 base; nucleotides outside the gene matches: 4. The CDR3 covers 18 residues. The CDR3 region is CASSLVGTSGLNTGELFF. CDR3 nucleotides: TGTGCCAGCAGCTTAGTTGGGACTAGCGGGTTGAACACCGGGGAGCTGTTTTTT.

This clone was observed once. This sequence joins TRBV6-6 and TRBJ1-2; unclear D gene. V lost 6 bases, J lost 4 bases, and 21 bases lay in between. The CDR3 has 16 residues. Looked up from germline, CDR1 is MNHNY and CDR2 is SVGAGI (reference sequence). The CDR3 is CASSDAPSWPFYGYTF. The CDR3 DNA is TGTGCCAGCAGCGACGCTCCCAGTTGGCCTTTCTATGGCTACACCTTC.

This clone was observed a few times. The CDR3 bases are TGTGCCAGCAGCTTGGCTCCAGGGGCTGGAAACACCATATATTTT. Translation gives CASSLAPGAGNTIYF. The J gene is TRBJ1-3, the V gene TRBV5-4; possibly TRBD1 for D (6 bases). This CDR3 is built from 15 residues. V was shortened by 0 bases and J by 2 bases, with 9 bases between the two germline ends. Germline values: CDR1 SGHNT, CDR2 YYREEE (reference sequence).

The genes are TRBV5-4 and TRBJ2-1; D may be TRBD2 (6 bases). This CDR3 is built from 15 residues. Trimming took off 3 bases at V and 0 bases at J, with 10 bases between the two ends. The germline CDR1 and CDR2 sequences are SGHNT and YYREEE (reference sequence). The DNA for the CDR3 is TGTGCCAGCAGCTCGTTAGCGGACTCCTACAATGAGCAGTTCTTC. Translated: CASSSLADSYNEQFF.

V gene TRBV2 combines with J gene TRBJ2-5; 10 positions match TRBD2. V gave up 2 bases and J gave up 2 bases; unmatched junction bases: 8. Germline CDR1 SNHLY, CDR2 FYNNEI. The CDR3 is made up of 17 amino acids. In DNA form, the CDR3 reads TGTGCCAGCAGTGAATATCGGGGAGCGGGGGGGCAAGAGACCCAGTACTTC. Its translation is CASSEYRGAGGQETQYF.

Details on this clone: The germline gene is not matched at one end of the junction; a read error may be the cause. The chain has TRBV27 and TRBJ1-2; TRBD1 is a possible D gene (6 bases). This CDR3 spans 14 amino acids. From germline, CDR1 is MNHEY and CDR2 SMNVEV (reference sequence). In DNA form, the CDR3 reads TGTGCCAGCAGACAGTTGGGCTCAGGGGAAGTTGGCGCCTTC. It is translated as CASRQLGSGEVGAF.

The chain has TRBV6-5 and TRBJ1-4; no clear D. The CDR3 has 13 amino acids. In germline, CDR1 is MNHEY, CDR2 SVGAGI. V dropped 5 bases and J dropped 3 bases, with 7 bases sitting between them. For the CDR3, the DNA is TGTGCCAGCAGTCCTGGGGCTAATGAAAAACTGTTTTTT. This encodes CASSPGANEKLFF.

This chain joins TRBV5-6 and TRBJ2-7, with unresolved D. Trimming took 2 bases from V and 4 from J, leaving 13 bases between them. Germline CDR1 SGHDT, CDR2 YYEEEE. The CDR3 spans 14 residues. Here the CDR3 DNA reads TGTGCCAGCAGCTTTTGGTCCCGGGTTTACGAGCAGTACTTC. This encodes CASSFWSRVYEQYF.

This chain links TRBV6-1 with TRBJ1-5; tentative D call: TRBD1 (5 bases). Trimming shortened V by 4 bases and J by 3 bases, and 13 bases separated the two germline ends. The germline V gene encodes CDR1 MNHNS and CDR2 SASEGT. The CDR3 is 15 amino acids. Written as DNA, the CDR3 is TGTGCCAGCAGTGGGCAGGGCGTTACCAATCAGCCCCAGCATTTT. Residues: CASSGQGVTNQPQHF.

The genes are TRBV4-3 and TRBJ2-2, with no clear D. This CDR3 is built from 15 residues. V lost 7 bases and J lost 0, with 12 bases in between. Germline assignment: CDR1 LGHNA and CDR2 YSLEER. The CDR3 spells CASIGEQTNTGELFF. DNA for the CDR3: TGCGCCAGCATAGGAGAACAGACGAACACCGGGGAGCTGTTTTTT.

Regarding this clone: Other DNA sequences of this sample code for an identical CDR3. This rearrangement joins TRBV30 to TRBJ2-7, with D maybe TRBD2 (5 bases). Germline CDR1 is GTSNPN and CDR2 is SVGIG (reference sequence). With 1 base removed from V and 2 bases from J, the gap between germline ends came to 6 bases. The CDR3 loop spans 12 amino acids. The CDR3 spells CAWSAGTYEQYF. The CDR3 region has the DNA TGTGCCTGGAGTGCGGGAACCTACGAGCAGTACTTC.